This TCR beta chain was documented in a study of T cell responses to AZD1222 COVID-19 vaccine. This clone came up once. The CDR3 is 16 residues long. The J segment lost 6 bases and the V segment lost 0 bases, leaving 7 bases of the junction unmatched. Germline lookup yields CDR1 SGHRS and CDR2 YFSETQ. Produced via immunoSEQ multiplex PCR; TCRdb's table is partial and in-frame only. The sample consists of roughly 53,000 clones, approximately 88% of them appearing once. The TCR was taken from an adult in good health. Sequencing used peripheral blood, obtained on day 0 of AZD1222 vaccination. The V and J genes are TRBV5-1 and TRBJ2-5; 11 positions match TRBD2. The DNA of the CDR3 is TGCGCCAGCAGCTTGGGTAGCGGGAGGGCCCCACAGACCCAGTACTTC. Residues: CASSLGSGRAPQTQYF.